One and the same sample provided the 7 T cell receptor beta chains below, sequenced in a study of breast tumors, draining lymph nodes, adjacent tissues (dated by TCRdb to about 2016). The lymph node samples were taken from the axillary draining lymph nodes of breast cancer patients. Preparation of the library involved multiplex PCR. For sequencing, an Illumina HiSeq 2000 was employed. TCRdb cleaned the public reads at Q25 with fastp, built clones with MiXCR and kept in-frame beta chains. Duplicate CDR3 protein sequences are folded into a single record with the most common DNA and genes. The sample has 200,000 to 300,000 distinct CDR3 sequences on record, about 30% of them singletons. Around 1.1% of the sample lies in the top ten. The sample was axillary lymph node tissue. The receptors were sampled from a female donor with breast cancer. Some clones in this sample may be carry-over from other donors' samples.

This clonotype was counted many times. The chain links TRBV7-9 to TRBJ2-3; 9 bases agree with TRBD2. The germline gives CDR1 SEHNR, CDR2 FQNEAQ (reference sequence). V was clipped by 2 bases and J by 0 bases; unmatched bases: 3. This CDR3 spans 16 amino acids. The chain's CDR3 is CASSLLAGLSTDTQYF. The CDR3 region has the DNA TGTGCCAGCAGCTTACTAGCGGGACTTAGCACAGATACGCAGTATTTT. The full variable domain, its missing parts supplied by reference TRBV7-9 and TRBJ2-3, is DTGVSQNPRHKITKRGQNVTFRCDPISEHNRLYWYRQTLGQGPEFLTYFQNEAQLEKSRLLSDRFSAERPKGSFSTLEIQRTEQGDSAMYLCASSLLAGLSTDTQYFGPGTRLTVL.

This clonotype appeared many times. CDR3 residues: CASSLSRQETQYF. The CDR3 DNA reads TGTGCCAGCAGCTTGTCCCGCCAAGAGACCCAGTACTTC. The chain has TRBV7-2 and TRBJ2-5; D is unclear. V was trimmed by 3 bases and J by 1 base, leaving 6 bases between them. The germline V gene has CDR1 SGHTA and CDR2 FQGNSA. CDR3 length: 13 residues. The variable domain in full, with the rest retrieved from reference TRBV7-2 and TRBJ2-5, is GAGVSQSPSNKVTEKGKDVELRCDPISGHTALYWYRQSLGQGLEFLIYFQGNSAPDKSGLPSDRFSAERTGGSVSTLTIQRTQQEDSAVYLCASSLSRQETQYFGPGTRLLVL.

The chain couples TRBV6-5 to TRBJ1-3; D is perhaps TRBD1 (6 bases). CDR1 and CDR2 from the germline V gene are MNHEY and SVGAGI. Trimming took 4 bases from V and 0 from J, leaving 10 bases between them. The CDR3 contains 15 residues. The CDR3 region is CASSSGVRSGNTIYF. CDR3 nucleotides: TGTGCCAGCAGTTCAGGGGTCCGCTCTGGAAACACCATATATTTT.

As regards this clonotype: The conserved final phenylalanine or tryptophan is absent from the CDR3, which likely points to a read error. This chain connects TRBV25-1 to TRBJ2-2; 10 nucleotides line up with TRBD2. V lost 3 bases, J lost 2 bases, and 6 bases stayed unmatched. The length of the CDR3 is 17 residues. The germline V gene has CDR1 MGHDK and CDR2 SYGVNS. As DNA, the CDR3 is TGTGCCAGCAGTGATTCCCGGACTAGCGGAAACACCGGGGAGCTGTTTTCT. This sequence encodes CASSDSRTSGNTGELFS.

This clonotype showed up many times. The V and J genes are TRBV7-2 and TRBJ2-3; 7 nucleotides match TRBD2. Trimming at V came to 6 bases and at J to 5 bases, leaving 8 bases not matched to a gene. The CDR3 totals 14 residues. Per germline, CDR1 SGHTA and CDR2 FQGNSA. This chain's CDR3 is CASRSWRELDTQYF. The CDR3 DNA reads as TGTGCCAGCAGGAGCTGGCGGGAGTTAGATACGCAGTATTTT.

This clonotype showed up many times. The genes are TRBV5-5 and TRBJ2-3, with D tentatively TRBD2 (5 bases). Germline loops: CDR1 SGHKS, CDR2 YYEKEE (reference sequence). This CDR3 is built from 15 residues. V gave up 0 bases and J gave up 2 bases, with 10 bases separating them. CDR3 in amino acids: CASSLGVAFTDTQYF. The DNA for the CDR3 is TGTGCCAGCAGCTTGGGTGTAGCGTTCACAGATACGCAGTATTTT.

Comment on this clonotype: This is likely a read error, given that the CDR3 carries no conserved phenylalanine or tryptophan at its end. CDR3 loop: CASSFFSNQPQHL. CDR3 nucleotides: TGTGCCAGCAGTTTTTTTAGCAATCAGCCCCAGCATCTT. The chain has TRBV27 and TRBJ1-5; D remains unclear. This CDR3 region has 13 residues. The ends were cut back, 3 bases at V and 0 bases at J, with 3 bases in the middle. Germline assignment: CDR1 MNHEY and CDR2 SMNVEV (reference sequence).